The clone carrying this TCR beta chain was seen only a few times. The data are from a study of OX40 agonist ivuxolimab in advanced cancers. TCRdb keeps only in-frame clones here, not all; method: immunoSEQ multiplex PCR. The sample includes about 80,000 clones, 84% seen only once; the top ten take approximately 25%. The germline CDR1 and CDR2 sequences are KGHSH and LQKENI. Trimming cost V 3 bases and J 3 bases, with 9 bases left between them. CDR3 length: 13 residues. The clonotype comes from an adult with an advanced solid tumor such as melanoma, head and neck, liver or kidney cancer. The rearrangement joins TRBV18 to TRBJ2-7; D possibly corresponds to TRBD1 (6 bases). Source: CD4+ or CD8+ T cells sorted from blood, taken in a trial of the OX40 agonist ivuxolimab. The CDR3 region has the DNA TGTGCCAGCTCACCGGACAGCAACTACGAGCAGTACTTC. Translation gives CASSPDSNYEQYF.